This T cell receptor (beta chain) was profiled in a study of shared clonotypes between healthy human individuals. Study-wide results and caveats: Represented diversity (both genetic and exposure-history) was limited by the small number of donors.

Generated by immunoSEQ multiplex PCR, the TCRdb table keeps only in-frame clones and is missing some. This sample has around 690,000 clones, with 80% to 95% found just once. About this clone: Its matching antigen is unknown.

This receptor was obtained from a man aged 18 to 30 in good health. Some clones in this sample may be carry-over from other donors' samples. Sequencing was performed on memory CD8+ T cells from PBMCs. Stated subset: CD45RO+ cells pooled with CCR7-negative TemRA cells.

The CDR3, as DNA: TGTGCCACCTCTGAAGGTTCGGGAAACACCATATATTTT. As protein: CATSEGSGNTIYF. The chain uses TRBV15 and TRBJ1-3; no firm D call. CDR1 is LNHNV and CDR2 is YYDKDF in the germline V gene (reference sequence). Trimming removed 8 bases from V and 4 bases from J, with 12 bases in between. The CDR3 is 13 residues long.